This TCR beta chain was sequenced in a study of CD8+ T cells in alopecia areata. General study findings and limits: Clonality was higher in lesional than normal scalp, especially in alopecia totalis/universalis.

Treatment noted: oral pan-JAK inhibitor, 5-10 mg twice daily. As the sequencing template, cDNA was produced by extracting RNA and reverse transcribing it. TCRdb's table, derived via immunoSEQ multiplex PCR, lists solely in-frame clones and lacks some. Of roughly 70,000 clones in the sample, around 29% were seen once. In this sample, this clone turned up a few times. As yet, its antigen is unknown. A read error may produce the germline difference seen at one junction end. Sequencing was performed on CD8+ T cells sorted from blood, taken at week 4, from a patient treated with tofacitinib. The clonotype comes from a human donor with alopecia areata.

The CDR3 bases are TGTGCCAGCAGGGAAGGGACTACCTGGGTCGGGGAGCTGTTTTTT. Encoded protein: CASREGTTWVGELFF. V is TRBV6-1 and J is TRBJ2-2, with 7 bases identical to TRBD2. The CDR3 has 15 residues. The germline V gene encodes CDR1 MNHNS and CDR2 SASEGT.